This T cell receptor (beta chain) is drawn from a study of regulatory T cells in long-lasting Graves disease. With respect to this clonotype: Antigen specificity is unknown.

The CDR3 is 13 amino acids. Trimming took 3 bases from V and 7 from J, leaving 9 bases between them. Germline loops: CDR1 MNHEY, CDR2 SMNVEV (reference sequence). Study outcomes and limitations: Persistent patients shared 2,500 to 3,000 public clonotypes among themselves. Newly diagnosed patients shared fewer, at about a thousand. Peripheral blood was the sole material, not thyroid tissue.

Regarding time point: persistent/refractory GD, antithyroid drugs over 5 years with positive TRAb. PBMC-extracted RNA yielded the TCR library. iRepertoire HTBI primers and Arm-PCR of CDR3 regions built TCR beta libraries. In the original workflow: Among the samples, approximately 60 TRBV and 14 to 15 TRBJ segments were identified. TCRdb re-derived calls from the multiplex PCR reads in MiXCR, one entry per CDR3 protein. These V and J calls originate from TCRdb's pipeline instead of the authors' own analysis. The sample includes 400,000 to 600,000 distinct CDR3 sequences, roughly 21% of them seen just once.

The sequencing here drew on peripheral blood mononuclear cells (PBMCs), taken when the disease was refractory, from a patient treated with antithyroid drugs. The TCR comes from a female donor with Graves disease. The V and J genes are TRBV27 and TRBJ2-2; D remains ambiguous. CDR3 sequence (DNA): TGTGCCAGCAGTTTTTATATGGGCGGGGAGCTGTTTTTT. Residues: CASSFYMGGELFF.